The clone carrying this T cell receptor beta chain came up a few times. Its antigen remains unidentified. This sample is part of a study of T-cell memory formation after mild COVID-19. Notes on the study in general: In pre-infection memory, a portion of responding clones appeared, which suggested that cross-reactive memory joined.

Using constant-segment primers, 5'RACE produced TCR alpha and TCR beta cDNA libraries carrying sample barcodes and UMIs. Each CDR3 protein gets one entry after TCRdb re-called the 5' RACE reads with MiXCR. The data contain approximately 150,000 distinct CDR3 sequences, 10% to 15% of them seen just once; the ten biggest clones take up approximately 3.4%. Germline V gene data show CDR1 as MDHEN and CDR2 as SYDVKM. The CDR3 spans 15 residues. Trimming removed 6 bases from V and 0 bases from J, with 14 bases in between. This TCR was recovered from a man aged 18 to 30 who had mild COVID-19 (a few samples of this study predate the infection). Cell type and time point are not known. V is TRBV28 and J is TRBJ2-5; tentatively, D is TRBD1 (6 bases). Material for sequencing was PBMCs or a T cell subset sorted from them (not recorded which). CDR3 coding DNA: TGTGCCAGCAGGCAGCGTGGACAGAACCAAGAGACCCAGTACTTC. It is translated as CASRQRGQNQETQYF. Filled out from reference TRBV28 and TRBJ2-5, the complete variable domain reads DVKVTQSSRYLVKRTGEKVFLECVQDMDHENMFWYRQDPGLGLRLIYFSYDVKMKEKGDIPEGYSVSREKKERFSLILESASTNQTSMYLCASRQRGQNQETQYFGPGTRLLVL.